The 18 T cell receptor beta chains presented below share a single source sample, sequenced in a study of T cell changes during pregnancy in multiple sclerosis. Generated by immunoSEQ multiplex PCR, the TCRdb table keeps only in-frame clones and is missing some. The sample consists of about 47,000 clones, over 75% of them appearing once. Material: CD8+ T cells from peripheral blood mononuclear cells, obtained in the second trimester of pregnancy. These TCRs come from a female donor with multiple sclerosis, enrolled in a pregnancy study.

The chain couples TRBV4-1 to TRBJ1-5; D gene unclear. CDR1 is MGHRA, CDR2 YSYEKL, per germline. V lost 1 base and J lost 1, with 11 bases in between. The CDR3 contains 16 residues. In DNA, the CDR3 is TGCGCCAGCAGCCAAGCCTTGTCGGGAAGCAATCAGCCCCAGCATTTT. This encodes CASSQALSGSNQPQHF.

This clone has more than one count but fewer than ten. At the DNA level, this CDR3 is encoded by other sequences in the same sample as well. This chain links TRBV6-4 with TRBJ2-3; 10 nucleotides agree with TRBD2. Germline V gives CDR1 MRHNA, CDR2 SNTAGT. This CDR3 has 16 amino acids. V gave up 0 bases and J gave up 2 bases; unmatched junction bases: 2. CDR3 sequence reads: CASSDSSGGATDTQYF. CDR3 sequence (DNA): TGTGCCAGCAGTGACTCGAGCGGGGGGGCCACAGATACGCAGTATTTT.

This clone was counted only a few times. The chain couples TRBV6-1 to TRBJ2-2; 12 nucleotides line up with TRBD2. The CDR3 runs 14 residues. V lost 10 bases, J lost 5 bases, and 5 bases stayed unmatched. CDR1 is MNHNS and CDR2 is SASEGT in the germline V gene. The CDR3 sequence is CAIRLAGETGELFF. In nucleotides, the CDR3 is TGTGCCATCCGACTAGCGGGGGAGACCGGGGAGCTGTTTTTT.

The rearrangement uses TRBV5-4 and TRBJ1-2, with 9 bases fitting TRBD1. J lost 7 bases, V lost 0 bases, and 4 bases had no gene match. From germline, CDR1 is SGHNT and CDR2 YYREEE (reference sequence). The CDR3 extends over 14 amino acids. The CDR3 loop reads CASSLDRGHLGYTF. The CDR3 DNA follows: TGTGCCAGCAGCTTGGACAGGGGGCATCTTGGCTACACCTTC.

The chain uses TRBV4-1 and TRBJ2-3; TRBD1 aligns across 8 bases. The V gene's germline CDR1 is MGHRA and CDR2 YSYEKL. V shed 0 bases and J 5 bases; nucleotides not matched to a gene: 7. The CDR3 length is 16 residues. Here the CDR3 DNA reads TGCGCCAGCAGCCAAGACCTCGGACAGGGAGGAGATACGCAGTATTTT. Translated, it gives CASSQDLGQGGDTQYF.

The chain recombines TRBV7-7 with TRBJ2-2; a possible D gene is TRBD1 (6 bases). This CDR3 is built from 14 residues. Germline V CDR1 and CDR2: SSHAT, FNYEAQ (reference sequence). V lost 5 bases, J lost 5 bases, and 12 bases lay in between. The CDR3 DNA reads as TGTGCCAGCAGCGAGGACAGTATGACCGGGGAGCTGTTTTTT. This sequence encodes CASSEDSMTGELFF. Using reference TRBV7-7 and TRBJ2-2 for the parts outside the CDR3, the full variable domain is GAGVSQSPRYKVTKRGQDVTLRCDPISSHATLYWYQQALGQGPEFLTYFNYEAQPDKSGLPSDRFSAERPEGSISTLTIQRTEQRDSAMYRCASSEDSMTGELFFGEGSRLTVL.

The chain couples TRBV15 to TRBJ1-2; D remains unclear. CDR1 LNHNV and CDR2 YYDKDF come from the germline V gene (reference sequence). The CDR3 spans 15 residues. With 0 bases removed from V and 6 bases from J, the gap between germline ends came to 14 bases. CDR3 in amino acids: CATSRDTGYLDGYTF. The CDR3, as DNA: TGTGCCACCAGCAGAGATACCGGGTATCTGGATGGCTACACCTTC.

The V call is TRBV11-2, the J call TRBJ2-3; 9 nucleotides align to TRBD2. The germline CDR1 and CDR2 sequences are SGHAT and FQNNGV. The CDR3 is made up of 16 amino acids. The trim removed 1 base at V and 2 bases at J, leaving 4 bases unmatched. CDR3 loop: CASSLGAGGHTDTQYF. Here the CDR3 DNA reads TGTGCCAGCAGCTTAGGCGCGGGGGGGCACACAGATACGCAGTATTTT. Looking up the rest from reference TRBV11-2 and TRBJ2-3 gives the full variable domain: EAGVAQSPRYKIIEKRQSVAFWCNPISGHATLYWYQQILGQGPKLLIQFQNNGVVDDSQLPKDRFSAERLKGVDSTLKIQPAKLEDSAVYLCASSLGAGGHTDTQYFGPGTRLTVL.

The chain combines TRBV2 with TRBJ2-1; maybe TRBD1 (5 bases). The CDR3 runs to 14 residues. The ends were cut back, 2 bases at V and 6 bases at J, with 11 bases in the middle. Germline V CDR1 and CDR2: SNHLY, FYNNEI. The CDR3 sequence is CASSESQGFNEQFF. The CDR3 DNA is TGTGCCAGCAGTGAATCCCAGGGCTTCAATGAGCAGTTCTTC.

By share of the sample, this clone is medium-sized. The CDR3 nucleotides are TGTGCCAGTAGCGACAGGAGCGCTCTCTATGGCTACACCTTC. Translation: CASSDRSALYGYTF. V and J are TRBV25-1 and TRBJ1-2, with D tentatively TRBD1 (6 bases). Germline CDR1 reads MGHDK; CDR2 reads SYGVNS. This CDR3 region has 14 residues. The V end was cut by 9 bases, the J end by 4 bases, with 18 bases between.

The chain combines TRBV11-2 with TRBJ2-7; unclear D gene. V lost 2 bases and J lost 2, with 16 bases in between. This CDR3 contains 16 residues. Germline lookup yields CDR1 SGHAT and CDR2 FQNNGV. Written as DNA, the CDR3 is TGTGCCAGCAGCTTATTTGTGCCGGTAGTCCCCTACGAGCAGTACTTC. This sequence encodes CASSLFVPVVPYEQYF.

The chain carries TRBV4-1 and TRBJ1-3, with 8 bases identical to TRBD1. Per the germline V gene, CDR1 is MGHRA and CDR2 is YSYEKL. The J segment lost 8 bases and the V segment lost 0 bases, leaving 9 bases of the junction unmatched. The CDR3 runs 16 residues. The CDR3 region has the DNA TGCGCCAGCAGCCAAGAGTGGTGGCCAGGGGGCTACACCATATATTTT. This sequence encodes CASSQEWWPGGYTIYF.

The rearrangement uses TRBV19 and TRBJ1-4; perhaps TRBD1 as D (6 bases). The CDR3 loop spans 18 amino acids. Germline V gene lookup returns CDR1 LNHDA and CDR2 SQIVND (reference sequence). Trimming removed 0 bases from V and 0 bases from J, with 14 bases in between. As DNA, the CDR3 is TGTGCCAGTAGTATAGAGTTGACAGGCCGGGCAACTAATGAAAAACTGTTTTTT. Translation gives CASSIELTGRATNEKLFF.

The rearrangement links TRBV5-4 to TRBJ1-2, with D perhaps TRBD1 (6 bases). V lost 4 bases, J lost 4 bases, and 20 bases lay in between. The CDR3 is 16 amino acids. The V gene's germline CDR1 is SGHNT and CDR2 YYREEE (reference sequence). This chain's CDR3 is CASSPAGGRDGYGYTF. In DNA form, the CDR3 reads TGTGCCAGCAGCCCGGCGGGGGGGCGCGACGGCTATGGCTACACCTTC. Full variable domain (remainder filled in from reference TRBV5-4 and TRBJ1-2): ETGVTQSPTHLIKTRGQQVTLRCSSQSGHNTVSWYQQALGQGPQFIFQYYREEENGRGNFPPRFSGLQFPNYSSELNVNALELDDSALYLCASSPAGGRDGYGYTFGSGTRLTVV.

This chain uses TRBV5-4 with TRBJ2-3; 7 positions agree with TRBD1. The V gene end was trimmed by 3 bases and the J gene end by 5 bases; junction bases not matched to a gene: 6. Germline V gene lookup returns CDR1 SGHNT and CDR2 YYREEE (reference sequence). The CDR3 runs to 14 residues. In DNA form, the CDR3 reads TGTGCCAGCAGCTCTGGACAGGTGGGAGATACGCAGTATTTT. Its protein is CASSSGQVGDTQYF.

The chain employs TRBV4-1 and TRBJ1-2, with TRBD1 matching 8 bases. The trim removed 2 bases at V and 3 bases at J, leaving 2 bases unmatched. This CDR3 is built from 14 residues. Germline lookup yields CDR1 MGHRA and CDR2 YSYEKL. The CDR3 sequence is CASSQIQGDYGYTF. In DNA, the CDR3 is TGCGCCAGCAGCCAAATACAGGGGGACTATGGCTACACCTTC.

J is TRBJ2-7 and V is TRBV27; TRBD2 might be the D (5 bases). The CDR3 contains 12 residues. The germline V gene has CDR1 MNHEY and CDR2 SMNVEV (reference sequence). Trimming removed 4 bases at V and 4 bases at J, with 8 bases between. The DNA of the CDR3 is TGTGCCAGCAGTTCGGGGATTTACGAGCAGTACTTC. This translates into CASSSGIYEQYF.

The rearrangement uses TRBV2 and TRBJ2-3; the match to TRBD2 covers 11 bases. This CDR3 contains 18 residues. Unmatched junction bases numbered 9, after V lost 2 bases and J lost 2 bases. CDR1 and CDR2 from the germline V gene are SNHLY and FYNNEI. CDR3 DNA sequence: TGTGCCAGCAGTGAAACTAGCGGGGGCGGATACTACACAGATACGCAGTATTTT. The encoded protein is CASSETSGGGYYTDTQYF.